Listed here are 28 T cell receptor beta chains from one sample, sequenced in a study of blood T cell repertoires in COVID-19. Repertoires were generated with immunoSEQ multiplex PCR, while TCRdb's copy carries only in-frame clones and drops some. The sample holds 150,000 or so clones, 85% to 95% seen once. The material sequenced was peripheral blood. These receptors all stem from a woman aged 55 to 70 with COVID-19, enrolled during active disease.

The chain is built from TRBV27 and TRBJ1-5; the D gene is possibly TRBD1 (5 bases). The CDR3 is 16 residues long. The V gene's germline CDR1 is MNHEY and CDR2 SMNVEV (reference sequence). V lost 4 bases to trimming and J lost 3 bases, with 16 bases between them. The CDR3, as DNA: TGTGCCAGCAGTTCTGTGGGTACAGGTCCCAATCAGCCCCAGCATTTT. This codes for CASSSVGTGPNQPQHF.

The CDR3 sequence: CASSWDSKRDTQYF. DNA for the CDR3: TGTGCCAGTAGTTGGGACAGCAAAAGAGATACGCAGTATTTT. The chain uses TRBV19 and TRBJ2-3; 7 bases agree with TRBD1. J gave up 5 bases and V 5 bases, and 7 bases lay outside the gene matches. The CDR3 consists of 14 residues. The germline V gene has CDR1 LNHDA and CDR2 SQIVND (reference sequence).

The chain carries TRBV2 and TRBJ2-7, with TRBD1 matching over 9 bases. Germline V gives CDR1 SNHLY, CDR2 FYNNEI. The CDR3 consists of 13 residues. The V gene end was trimmed by 7 bases and the J gene end by 5 bases; junction bases not matched to a gene: 6. The CDR3 region is CASKGQGWDEQYF. CDR3 nucleotide sequence: TGTGCCAGCAAAGGACAGGGGTGGGACGAGCAGTACTTC.

J is TRBJ1-5 and V is TRBV6-2 or TRBV6-3; a weak D match, TRBD1 (5 bases). The germline V and J ends were trimmed by 4 bases and 6 bases, with 16 bases remaining between them. CDR3 length equals 15 residues. Germline lookup yields CDR1 MNHEY and CDR2 SVGEGT. As DNA, the CDR3 is TGTGCCAGCAGTTTATCCGGGGGAGTGGGTCAGCCCCAGCATTTT. Protein product: CASSLSGGVGQPQHF.

The rearrangement joins TRBV11-2 to TRBJ1-5, with D perhaps TRBD1 (5 bases). This CDR3 contains 15 residues. The germline V gene encodes CDR1 SGHAT and CDR2 FQNNGV. The V and J ends lost 1 base and 6 bases respectively, with 13 bases between them. DNA of the CDR3: TGTGCCAGCAGCTTAGGGCAGGGTCATGTTCAGCCCCAGCATTTT. Translating gives CASSLGQGHVQPQHF.

This chain links TRBV7-9 with TRBJ1-5; 10 bases line up with TRBD1. The CDR3 runs 13 residues. CDR1 is SEHNR, CDR2 FQNEAQ, per germline (reference sequence). Trimming at V came to 5 bases and at J to 6 bases, leaving 1 base not matched to a gene. The CDR3 is CASSGTGVQPQHF. The CDR3 nucleotides read TGTGCCAGCAGCGGGACAGGGGTTCAGCCCCAGCATTTT. Drawing the rest from reference TRBV7-9 and TRBJ1-5, the complete variable domain is DTGVSQNPRHKITKRGQNVTFRCDPISEHNRLYWYRQTLGQGPEFLTYFQNEAQLEKSRLLSDRFSAERPKGSFSTLEIQRTEQGDSAMYLCASSGTGVQPQHFGDGTRLSIL.

The chain carries TRBV4-2 and TRBJ1-6; TRBD1 might be the D (6 bases). CDR1 is LGHNA and CDR2 is YNFKEQ in the germline V gene. V shed 2 bases and J shed 5 bases, with 10 bases lying between them. The length of the CDR3 is 15 residues. CDR3 nucleotides: TGTGCCAGCAGCCAATACAGGGTCGATAATTCACCCCTCCACTTT. This translates into CASSQYRVDNSPLHF.

The chain combines TRBV27 with TRBJ2-4; D is perhaps TRBD1 (7 bases). Germline V gives CDR1 MNHEY, CDR2 SMNVEV (reference sequence). This CDR3 is 14 amino acids long. Trimming took 3 bases from V and 11 from J, leaving 17 bases between them. This chain's CDR3 is CASSFGGVTGVQYF. The CDR3 DNA is TGTGCCAGCAGTTTCGGCGGGGTAACAGGGGTTCAGTACTTC.

This clone was detected a few times. CDR3 amino acids: CASSGQEVLISGYTF. CDR3 coding DNA: TGTGCCAGCAGTGGACAGGAGGTCCTTATCAGTGGCTACACCTTC. The rearrangement links TRBV5-4 to TRBJ1-2; 7 nucleotides align to TRBD1. V shed 5 bases, J shed 7 bases, and the junction held 14 bases outside the gene matches. CDR1 and CDR2 from the germline V gene are SGHNT and YYREEE (reference sequence). This CDR3 contains 15 residues.

This chain uses TRBV2 with TRBJ2-1; D is uncertain. The V gene's germline CDR1 is SNHLY and CDR2 FYNNEI. The V end lost 9 bases, the J end lost 6 bases, and 15 bases lay between the germline ends. The CDR3 sequence is 13 residues long. The CDR3 reads CASAPLVVNEQFF. The CDR3 coding sequence is TGTGCCAGTGCCCCCCTTGTAGTCAATGAGCAGTTCTTC.

The rearrangement joins TRBV21-1 to TRBJ2-1; the table names TRBD1, a call not compared with the DNA. TRBV21-1 is shown as a pseudogene. This CDR3 is 15 amino acids long. CDR3 sequence reads: CASSKVGEIENEQFF. CDR3 DNA: TGTGCCAGCAGCAAAGTAGGGGAAATCGAGAATGAGCAGTTCTTC.

The V gene is TRBV7-2, the J gene TRBJ1-1; D is perhaps TRBD1 (6 bases). Germline lookup yields CDR1 SGHTA and CDR2 FQGNSA. This CDR3 is built from 13 residues. The V gene lost 9 bases and the J gene lost 2 bases, with 13 bases spanning the gap. This CDR3 reads CASKHRANTEAFF. CDR3 coding DNA: TGTGCCAGTAAGCACAGGGCCAACACTGAAGCTTTCTTT.

The chain's CDR3 is CASSRAGGYTGELFF. The CDR3, as DNA: TGTGCCAGCAGTCGAGCGGGGGGGTACACCGGGGAGCTGTTTTTT. V is TRBV7-8 and J is TRBJ2-2, with 10 nucleotides matching TRBD2. Germline values: CDR1 SGHVS, CDR2 FQNEAQ. The CDR3 extends over 15 amino acids. After removal of 6 bases from V and 3 bases from J, the junction contained 4 bases not matched to a gene.

This clone was counted once. The chain links TRBV19 to TRBJ1-5; no reliable D call. V was cut by 7 bases and J by 6 bases, with 37 bases left in between. Germline V gene data show CDR1 as LNHDA and CDR2 as SQIVND (reference sequence). The length of the CDR3 is 21 residues. DNA for the CDR3: TGTGCCAGTATGCCACTCGGGATCATCGGGAGGGATGGCGTCGCAGCTCAGCCCCAGCATTTT. This sequence encodes CASMPLGIIGRDGVAAQPQHF.

The chain carries TRBV6-5 and TRBJ2-7, with 7 bases identical to TRBD2. Germline CDR1 is MNHEY and CDR2 is SVGAGI. The CDR3 runs 14 residues. V lost 6 bases to trimming and J lost 9 bases; unmatched junction nucleotides: 14. CDR3 loop: CASRGISGWGGQYF. The CDR3 nucleotides are TGTGCCAGCAGGGGGATTAGCGGCTGGGGGGGGCAGTACTTC.

V is TRBV6-5 and J is TRBJ1-1; 10 nucleotides line up with TRBD1. Germline V gene lookup returns CDR1 MNHEY and CDR2 SVGAGI. The CDR3 is 15 amino acids. Losses at the gene ends were 6 bases for V and 2 bases for J; bases not matched to a gene: 6. Written as DNA, the CDR3 is TGTGCCAGCAGGGGGACAGGGGCTGGAAACACTGAAGCTTTCTTT. Its protein is CASRGTGAGNTEAFF.

J is TRBJ2-2 and V is TRBV5-4, with 8 bases fitting TRBD2. This CDR3 is 16 amino acids long. The J segment lost 4 bases and the V segment lost 2 bases, leaving 7 bases of the junction unmatched. Germline V gene sequence: CDR1 SGHNT, CDR2 YYREEE (reference sequence). In nucleotides, the CDR3 is TGTGCCAGCAGCTTTGTGCCCGGGGGGGTCACCGGGGAGCTGTTTTTT. Translating gives CASSFVPGGVTGELFF.

This chain joins TRBV7-2 and TRBJ2-5, with D perhaps matching TRBD2 (6 bases). The CDR3 extends over 13 amino acids. Germline V gene sequence: CDR1 SGHTA, CDR2 FQGNSA. The V end was cut by 8 bases, the J end by 7 bases, with 17 bases between. CDR3 bases: TGTGCCAGCTCGTTAGGGGAGGAGGGGACCCAGTACTTC. This translates into CASSLGEEGTQYF.

This chain joins TRBV15 and TRBJ1-5, with D possibly TRBD1 on 6 matching bases. Trimming removed 2 bases from V and 1 base from J, with 15 bases in between. From germline, CDR1 is LNHNV and CDR2 YYDKDF (reference sequence). The CDR3 consists of 17 residues. The chain's CDR3 is CATSRTLQGRSNQPQHF. The CDR3 DNA follows: TGTGCCACCAGCAGAACCCTACAGGGAAGGAGCAATCAGCCCCAGCATTTT.

Concerning this clone: Other DNA sequences in this specimen translate into the identical CDR3. The gene calls are TRBV5-4 and TRBJ2-3; 9 bases are shared with TRBD2. Germline V gene sequence: CDR1 SGHNT, CDR2 YYREEE (reference sequence). The CDR3 sequence is 15 residues long. The ends lost 0 bases at V and 1 base at J; junction bases unmatched: 0. CDR3: CASSLGGGGTDTQYF. DNA for the CDR3: TGTGCCAGCAGCTTGGGCGGGGGGGGCACAGATACGCAGTATTTT. The full variable domain, its missing parts supplied by reference TRBV5-4 and TRBJ2-3, is ETGVTQSPTHLIKTRGQQVTLRCSSQSGHNTVSWYQQALGQGPQFIFQYYREEENGRGNFPPRFSGLQFPNYSSELNVNALELDDSALYLCASSLGGGGTDTQYFGPGTRLTVL.

The J gene is TRBJ2-3, the V gene TRBV11-2, with D possibly being TRBD2 (5 bases). This CDR3 has 13 amino acids. Germline V gene lookup returns CDR1 SGHAT and CDR2 FQNNGV. With 5 bases removed from V and 3 bases from J, the gap between germline ends came to 9 bases. The chain's CDR3 is CASSRPGTDTQYF. CDR3 sequence (DNA): TGTGCCAGCAGCCGACCGGGGACAGATACGCAGTATTTT.

The genes are TRBV19 and TRBJ2-3; D remains unclear. CDR3 length: 12 residues. Germline lookup yields CDR1 LNHDA and CDR2 SQIVND (reference sequence). Deletions cut 3 bases from V and 6 bases from J, with 7 bases between. CDR3 sequence: CASSILGDTQYF. CDR3 bases: TGTGCCAGTAGTATCCTCGGGGATACGCAGTATTTT. Looking up the rest from reference TRBV19 and TRBJ2-3 gives the full variable domain: DGGITQSPKYLFRKEGQNVTLSCEQNLNHDAMYWYRQDPGQGLRLIYYSQIVNDFQKGDIAEGYSVSREKKESFPLTVTSAQKNPTAFYLCASSILGDTQYFGPGTRLTVL.

This clone was picked up a small number of times. The genes are TRBV6-1 and TRBJ2-5; tentatively, D is TRBD1 (6 bases). Trimming removed 3 bases at V and 2 bases at J, with 13 bases between. From germline, CDR1 is MNHNS and CDR2 SASEGT. CDR3 length: 15 amino acids. DNA for the CDR3: TGTGCCAGCAGTGAGTTTTCAGGGGTACAAGAGACCCAGTACTTC. Translated: CASSEFSGVQETQYF.

This sequence joins TRBV15 and TRBJ1-5, with D perhaps TRBD1 (5 bases). This CDR3 region has 19 residues. V was trimmed by 5 bases and J by 3 bases, leaving 26 bases between them. Per the germline V gene, CDR1 is LNHNV and CDR2 is YYDKDF (reference sequence). CDR3 in DNA: TGTGCCACCAGCTCGCGGGCAGGAGACGGCGGGGGGGACAATCAGCCCCAGCATTTT. It translates to CATSSRAGDGGGDNQPQHF.

The J gene is TRBJ1-1, the V gene TRBV6-2 or TRBV6-3; TRBD1 is a possible D gene (5 bases). The CDR3 loop spans 15 amino acids. Trimming removed 6 bases at V and 5 bases at J, with 19 bases between. Germline V lookup: CDR1 MNHEY, CDR2 SVGEGT. CDR3 sequence reads: CASSPIFQGTTEAFF. The DNA of the CDR3 is TGTGCCAGCAGCCCCATTTTCCAGGGTACTACTGAAGCTTTCTTT.

Remarks on this clone: Germline and junction disagree at one end, which may indicate a read error. This chain connects TRBV6-2 or TRBV6-3 to TRBJ1-3, with 8 bases identical to TRBD1. The CDR3 is 13 residues long. From germline, CDR1 is MNHEY and CDR2 SVGEGT. The CDR3 here is CASSYAQNGDRNF. Here the CDR3 DNA reads TGTGCCAGCAGTTACGCTCAAAATGGGGACAGGAATTTT.

This sequence joins TRBV29-1 and TRBJ1-1, with TRBD1 matching over 9 bases. V was clipped by 2 bases and J by 5 bases; unmatched bases: 6. The CDR3 is made up of 14 amino acids. Germline lookup yields CDR1 SQVTM and CDR2 ANQGSEA. In DNA, the CDR3 is TGCAGCGTTGAAACAGGGGGCGCGAGGACTGAAGCTTTCTTT. Protein sequence: CSVETGGARTEAFF.

This clone showed up just once. The V call is TRBV6-6, the J call TRBJ1-1, with TRBD1 as a possible D gene (5 bases). The CDR3 runs 14 residues. Germline CDR1 is MNHNY and CDR2 is SVGAGI (reference sequence). The V gene lost 7 bases and the J gene lost 5 bases, with 17 bases spanning the gap. CDR3 in DNA: TGTGCCAGCAACGATCAAATAGGGGTAACTGAAGCTTTCTTT. Its protein product is CASNDQIGVTEAFF.